This entry describes one T cell receptor (beta chain). The specificity of this receptor is unknown. Per-base qualities were not stored, and no clone one base away is much larger. Library preparation employed the immunoSEQ multiplex PCR assay. The multiplex PCR relied on a mix of 60 forward primers for TCR Vbeta segments and 13 reverse primers for TCR Jbeta segments. A multiplex PCR assay on genomic DNA amplified the CDR3 region of rearranged TCR beta genes. The Illumina HiSeq System was used to sequence the amplified TCR beta libraries as 87-base-pair reads. In the paper's pipeline: In a later analysis, tens of millions of unique TCR beta chains were counted across the roughly 670 repertoires, and roughly 11 million of these chains were shared by at least two donors. Raw reads were error-corrected and collapsed into unique sequences with a nearest-neighbor algorithm that merged closely related sequences to remove PCR and sequencing errors. Alignment of CDR3 sequences to IMGT reference sequences was used to assign V, D and J gene segments. For a sequence to be retained, a match of at least six nucleotides was required to both a V gene segment and a J gene segment. A rearrangement counted as productive if the CDR3 had no stop codons and remained in frame with V and J, and every other rearrangement counted as non-productive. Following IMGT convention, CDR3 was defined as the stretch from the second conserved V-encoded cysteine to the conserved J-encoded phenylalanine. The earlier analysis of about 620 of the donors excluded sequences that lacked an unambiguous match to a single V gene segment. An earlier analysis of a few hundred of the donors called V segments functional above 56.7% productive rearrangements and segregating when the between-donor standard deviation exceeded 5%. To diagnose cytomegalovirus status from the catalog of TCR beta chain sequences, a statistical classification framework was built. A later analysis assigned V and J genes by comparing TCR nucleotide sequences with IMGT/GENE-DB human TR gene sequences. A later analysis assigned CDR3 sequences and most-parsimonious VDJ recombination scenarios with the TCRdist pipeline. In a later analysis, each TCR beta chain was defined by its CDR3 amino acid sequence together with its V-gene family, and reads without a unique V-gene family were excluded. As a way to deal with suspected cross-contamination and a sequencing artifact, a later analysis dropped roughly 600 nucleotide sequences that were highly shared and had low generation probability. In a later analysis, a clonal expansion index was calculated for each public chain from normalized within-repertoire ranks of inferred template counts. In a later analysis, generation probabilities were computed using a VDJ recombination model fitted to out-of-frame rearrangements, and the results were checked against IGoR. In a later analysis, TCR-TCR, TCR-HLA and TCR-CMV co-occurrence was scored with hypergeometric tests, and a repertoire-size bias correction was applied to TCR pairs. A later analysis estimated false discovery rates by permuting HLA or CMV assignments 20 times. In a later analysis, co-occurring TCRs were grouped with DBSCAN, and TCRdist sequence similarity was added when clustering was performed within HLA-allele-positive subsets. For co-occurrence clustering, repertoires with fewer than 30,000 or more than 120,000 public chains were excluded, along with roughly 5 repertoires with anomalous nucleotide sharing. This immuneACCESS table, as held by TCRdb, lists in-frame sequences with V and J called but not all clones. Of the missing ones, under half trace to an unresolved V gene in checked studies; the others have no known cause. That table is the source of V, J and clone size, and D and trimming were worked out from the DNA. For this sample the table gives under 150,000 clones, of which approximately 80% were detected only once. The ten top clones hold under 6% of the sample.

CDR1 SEHNR and CDR2 FQNEAQ were looked up in the germline V gene (reference sequence). From V the trimming removes 3 bases and from J it removes 5 bases, while the gene matches leave 7 bases of the junction unaccounted for. From its cysteine to its phenylalanine, the CDR3 spans 15 amino acids. Only the CDR3 region is kept as DNA, spanning 45 bases read in frame from base 1. The data originate from a study of cytomegalovirus exposure and HLA in healthy donors (dated by TCRdb to between 2016 and 2019). Some background on the complete study: An earlier analysis of roughly 610 of the donors reported 276 Gb of sequence data and 117 million unique TCR beta sequences obtained from about 200 million T cells. An early release covering about 600 HLA-typed donors comprised 250 to 350 gigabases of sequencing data and approximately 85 million unique TCR sequences. Of the 300 to 400 genotyped donors, 81% fell in the genetic ancestry cluster associated with self-reported Caucasian donors. The study was designed to test whether signatures of past pathogen exposure could be identified by cataloging public T cell receptors. The study used immunosequencing to profile the T cell repertoires of hundreds of subjects and linked those repertoires to cytomegalovirus serostatus. Along with the approximately 600-subject first cohort, a separate validation cohort of 120 different subjects was used. To predict cytomegalovirus infection status, the study brought together high-throughput TCR immunosequencing, statistical association of individual TCRs with disease status, and machine learning. A later analysis re-examined previously published TCR beta repertoires from several hundred donors and added high-resolution HLA genotyping to investigate patterns of TCR occurrence. Rather than using new phenotypic data, the later analysis identified candidate immune exposures from TCR beta sequences and from how often those sequences occurred across donors. In an earlier analysis of 550 to 700 of the donors, high-throughput TCR beta sequencing was used to judge whether each TCR beta V gene segment behaved as functional or pseudogenic. Donor age, sex, ethnicity and CMV serostatus were compiled alongside the repertoire data. A later genetic analysis took genome-wide SNP genotypes for about 65% of the roughly 670 donors and used that subset as a discovery cohort. All discovery cohort repertoires had been generated on a single sequencing platform. HLA typing included class I and class II loci at four-digit resolution. Typing coverage differed by locus: A, B, C, DRB1 and DQB1 were typed in about 629-640 donors, DQA1 in 500 to 550, DPA1 in some 570, and DPB1 in just under 490. Four to six DR-DQ haplotypes were handled as single units for association and clustering, since linkage in the cohort was strong. Among 398 genotyped donors of the cohort, an average of around 240,000 unique TCR beta nucleotide sequences were sequenced per donor, around 20% of them non-productive. General conclusions and limits of the study: A group of highly shared sequence variants was considered likely to be a technical artifact of the sequencing pipeline. About 17 rarely observed V segments, including chromosome 9 orphons, were excluded from the earlier analysis of a few hundred of the donors because counts were too low. In a later analysis, the rate of TCR association differed among HLA loci, with DRB1 alleles having the most associated TCRs and HLA-C alleles having the fewest. According to a later analysis, most CMV-associated TCR beta chains appeared to be HLA-restricted, and the HLA associations seemed to be driven largely by CMV exposure. Linkage disequilibrium might explain the correlated functional status among segregating V segments, but an unknown experimental factor could not be ruled out. A later analysis found that HLA-associated TCR beta chains were more clonally expanded and had lower generation probabilities than equally common non-associated chains. A later analysis associated 16,951 TCR beta sequences with specific HLA alleles at a false discovery rate of 0.05. A further reported finding was that TCR beta sequences accurately predicted the HLA-A and HLA-B alleles for most subjects in the first cohort. In a later genetic analysis, fewer N-insertions in productive TCRs were reported among donors in an Asian-associated ancestry cluster than the roughly 700-donor mean. An association between a missense DCLRE1C variant and V-gene and J-gene trimming of TCR beta chains was found in a later genetic analysis and replicated in an independent cohort. In an earlier analysis of about 600 of the donors, most TCR beta V segments appeared in productive rearrangements about 87% or about 30% of the time, broadly matching IMGT annotations. Presence/absence analyses assumed roughly uniform sequencing depth across donors, an assumption that may not hold. While some public TCRs were present in many individuals, most TCR sequences turned up only very rarely across donors. The study listed 150 to 200 TCR beta chains as associated with cytomegalovirus. Immune exposure information for the cohort was limited to CMV serostatus. The cohort was sequenced for TCR beta chains only, and without alpha or paired-chain data the features that could be detected were limited. The 87-base-pair reads could not distinguish some IMGT-functional V segments, including TRBV6-2 and TRBV6-3, so those segments were excluded. According to a later analysis, parvovirus B19, influenza, CMV and Epstein-Barr virus appeared linked to several top co-occurrence clusters. The authors suggested that the approach could potentially be generalized to other disease states and immunological phenotypes. The classifier was reported to diagnose cytomegalovirus status with high specificity and sensitivity in both the original cohort and the validation cohort. HLA typing was unavailable for some donors at each locus, so association tests used only the typed subset. Strong co-occurrence of HLA alleles, especially DR and DQ, made assigning TCR associations to individual alleles difficult. Three of the identified cytomegalovirus-associated TCR beta chains were confirmed in vitro to be specific for cytomegalovirus antigens.

The cohort comprised approximately 700 healthy bone marrow donors. Cohort members were all nominally healthy when sampled, although unrecorded immune exposures were likely present. The donor was CMV seropositive and was included in the group of around 300 seropositive cohort members. A peripheral blood sample was provided by each donor, and peripheral blood mononuclear cells were used for TCR beta sequencing. The Qiagen DNeasy Blood Extraction Kit was used to extract genomic DNA from the blood cell samples. The receptor's source is a woman aged 40 to 50 in good health and CMV-seropositive. Recombination joined TRBV7-9 with TRBJ2-5; a stretch of 9 junction bases matches TRBD2. Sequencing was performed on PBMCs. The CDR3 reads CASSFAGGLGETQYF. The DNA reads as follows: TGTGCCAGCAGCTTCGCGGGAGGGCTGGGGGAGACCCAGTACTTC. The entire variable domain, with the stretches around the CDR3 drawn from the reference TRBV7-9 and TRBJ2-5 proteins, is DTGVSQNPRHKITKRGQNVTFRCDPISEHNRLYWYRQTLGQGPEFLTYFQNEAQLEKSRLLSDRFSAERPKGSFSTLEIQRTEQGDSAMYLCASSFAGGLGETQYFGPGTRLLVL.